The 5 T cell receptor beta chains in this list originate from one sample, sequenced in a study of identical twins. TCRdb itself ran the 5' RACE reads through MiXCR, one entry per CDR3 protein. The repertoire consists of 1,800,000 or so distinct CDR3 sequences, with 32% occurring once and the leading ten covering around 0.25%. Sample: cord blood. All receptors come from a newborn girl in good health.

The V and J genes are TRBV5-5 and TRBJ2-1; possible D gene TRBD2, 5 bases. Trimming took 0 bases from V and 14 from J, leaving 12 bases between them. The CDR3 is made up of 12 amino acids. Germline V CDR1 and CDR2: SGHKS, YYEKEE (reference sequence). DNA for the CDR3: TGTGCCAGCAGCTTGGAGCTTACCGGGGAGTTCTTC. Translated: CASSLELTGEFF.

The genes are TRBV5-1 and TRBJ2-5; TRBD1 matches at 9 bases. This CDR3 has 16 residues. Unmatched junction bases numbered 16, after V lost 2 bases and J lost 11 bases. Germline V gives CDR1 SGHRS, CDR2 YFSETQ. This chain's CDR3 is CASSFFGTGPLGEQYF. For the CDR3, the DNA is TGCGCCAGCAGCTTCTTCGGGACAGGGCCTCTTGGGGAGCAGTACTTC.

This chain links TRBV6-1 with TRBJ1-2; TRBD1 agrees at 7 bases. CDR3 length equals 13 residues. The V and J ends lost 2 bases and 6 bases, in that order; junction bases with no gene match: 3. Germline V lookup: CDR1 MNHNS, CDR2 SASEGT. The CDR3 DNA follows: TGTGCCAGCAGTGAACGACAGGGTCATGGCTACACCTTC. Protein sequence: CASSERQGHGYTF.

The V call is TRBV7-2, the J call TRBJ2-7; D uncertain. Trimming took 10 bases from V and 0 from J, leaving 13 bases between them. The CDR3 covers 13 residues. Germline V gene data show CDR1 as SGHTA and CDR2 as FQGNSA. CDR3 DNA: TGTGCCACCCGGGCAGTCGTCTCCTACGAGCAGTACTTC. Residues: CATRAVVSYEQYF.

This chain uses TRBV2 with TRBJ2-7; possible D gene TRBD1, 6 bases. Between the trimmed V and J ends, which lost 3 bases and 3 bases, there was a span of 12 bases. This CDR3 has 14 residues. The germline gives CDR1 SNHLY, CDR2 FYNNEI. The CDR3 sequence: CASSERLGGYEQYF. The CDR3 nucleotides read TGTGCCAGCAGTGAGCGGTTAGGGGGCTACGAGCAGTACTTC.